The rows below give T cell receptor beta chains drawn from one sample of a study of cytomegalovirus exposure and HLA in healthy donors. Libraries were prepared by immunoSEQ multiplex PCR; TCRdb keeps only in-frame clonotypes and omits some of them. The sample has around 92,000 clones; more than 75% are singletons. The sample taken for sequencing was PBMCs. The source of these receptors is a man aged 18 to 29 in good health and CMV-seronegative. Each CDR3 is given with its conserved first and last residue. A D gene is named only where the DNA matches it firmly. Some rows mark clone size as missing; the rest say once, few, many or name a class of expanded clone.

d_call: -; clone_size: -; j_call: TRBJ1-2; v_call: TRBV10-3; cdr3_aa: CAISPSLTRLGGLYGYTF; cdr3_nt: TGTGCCATCAGTCCGTCCCTGACCCGACTGGGAGGCCTCTATGGCTACACCTTC
d_call: TRBD1; clone_size: few; j_call: TRBJ2-4; v_call: TRBV5-4; cdr3_aa: CASSFGQGTLDIQYF; cdr3_nt: TGTGCCAGCAGCTTCGGACAGGGGACATTGGACATTCAGTACTTC
d_call: -; clone_size: few; j_call: TRBJ1-1; v_call: TRBV18; cdr3_aa: CASSPSVTGEAFF; cdr3_nt: TGTGCCAGCTCACCCTCGGTAACTGGTGAAGCTTTCTTT
d_call: -; clone_size: -; j_call: TRBJ2-5; v_call: TRBV9; cdr3_aa: CASSAGTLQETQYF; cdr3_nt: TGTGCCAGCAGCGCCGGGACACTCCAAGAGACCCAGTACTTC
d_call: -; clone_size: -; j_call: TRBJ1-2; v_call: TRBV2; cdr3_aa: CASSVSRDLLNGYTF; cdr3_nt: TGTGCCAGCAGTGTTAGTCGGGATCTGCTTAATGGCTACACCTTC
d_call: -; clone_size: -; j_call: TRBJ1-1; v_call: TRBV19; cdr3_aa: CASSIGQGNTEAFF; cdr3_nt: TGTGCCAGTAGTATAGGTCAGGGGAACACTGAAGCTTTCTTT
d_call: -; clone_size: -; j_call: TRBJ2-1; v_call: TRBV7-9; cdr3_aa: CASSFSLVALYNEQFF; cdr3_nt: TGTGCCAGCAGCTTTAGCCTCGTCGCCCTCTACAATGAGCAGTTCTTC
d_call: -; clone_size: once; j_call: TRBJ1-4; v_call: TRBV27; cdr3_aa: CASSLAGSSANEKLFF; cdr3_nt: TGTGCCAGCAGTTTAGCAGGATCCTCGGCTAATGAAAAACTGTTTTTT
d_call: TRBD1; clone_size: once; j_call: TRBJ1-4; v_call: TRBV9; cdr3_aa: CASSALSGTANEKLFF; cdr3_nt: TGTGCCAGCAGCGCTCTATCGGGGACAGCTAATGAAAAACTGTTTTTT
d_call: -; clone_size: once; j_call: TRBJ1-5; v_call: TRBV18; cdr3_aa: CASSPPNKNQPQHF; cdr3_nt: TGTGCCAGCTCACCACCCAACAAGAATCAGCCCCAGCATTTT
d_call: -; clone_size: -; j_call: TRBJ1-2; v_call: TRBV30; cdr3_aa: CAGSPRGYGYTF; cdr3_nt: TGTGCCGGATCTCCCCGGGGCTATGGCTACACCTTC
d_call: -; clone_size: -; j_call: TRBJ1-1; v_call: TRBV5-1; cdr3_aa: CASSSSGWANTEAFF; cdr3_nt: TGCGCCAGCAGCTCTTCAGGGTGGGCGAACACTGAAGCTTTCTTT
d_call: -; clone_size: -; j_call: TRBJ2-5; v_call: TRBV14; cdr3_aa: CASSRIGQETQYF; cdr3_nt: TGTGCCAGCAGCCGAATCGGTCAAGAGACCCAGTACTTC
d_call: -; clone_size: -; j_call: TRBJ1-1; v_call: TRBV4-1; cdr3_aa: CASSQERRGTEAFF; cdr3_nt: TGCGCCAGCAGCCAAGAACGGCGGGGAACTGAAGCTTTCTTT
d_call: TRBD1; clone_size: -; j_call: TRBJ1-2; v_call: TRBV7-9; cdr3_aa: CASSPGGNGQATNYGYTF; cdr3_nt: TGTGCCAGCAGCCCAGGGGGAAACGGACAGGCCACTAACTATGGCTACACCTTC
d_call: -; clone_size: -; j_call: TRBJ2-1; v_call: TRBV29-1; cdr3_aa: CSVLDYRNPYNEQFF; cdr3_nt: TGCAGCGTCTTGGACTATCGAAACCCCTACAATGAGCAGTTCTTC
d_call: TRBD1; clone_size: few; j_call: TRBJ1-1; v_call: TRBV13; cdr3_aa: CASSLQGASAEAFF; cdr3_nt: TGTGCCAGCAGCTTACAGGGGGCGAGTGCTGAAGCTTTCTTT
d_call: TRBD1; clone_size: once; j_call: TRBJ1-5; v_call: TRBV6-5; cdr3_aa: CASRLGQGGNQPQHF; cdr3_nt: TGTGCCAGCAGATTAGGACAGGGAGGCAATCAGCCCCAGCATTTT
d_call: TRBD1; clone_size: -; j_call: TRBJ1-1; v_call: TRBV5-1; cdr3_aa: CASSFSTGIEAFF; cdr3_nt: TGCGCCAGCAGCTTTTCGACAGGGATAGAAGCTTTCTTT
d_call: -; clone_size: -; j_call: TRBJ1-1; v_call: TRBV7-9; cdr3_aa: CSSSLRGGARLNTEAFF; cdr3_nt: TGTTCCAGCAGCTTACGGGGGGGGGCGCGGCTGAACACTGAAGCTTTCTTT
d_call: TRBD2; clone_size: -; j_call: TRBJ2-5; v_call: TRBV19; cdr3_aa: CASNTGGKQETQYF; cdr3_nt: TGTGCCAGTAATACGGGGGGAAAACAAGAGACCCAGTACTTC
d_call: -; clone_size: -; j_call: TRBJ2-7; v_call: TRBV30; cdr3_aa: CAWSVSHLSYEQYF; cdr3_nt: TGTGCCTGGAGTGTTAGCCACCTCTCCTACGAGCAGTACTTC
d_call: TRBD1; clone_size: -; j_call: TRBJ1-2; v_call: TRBV19; cdr3_aa: CASSLMTGLGGYTF; cdr3_nt: TGTGCCAGTAGCCTAATGACAGGGCTCGGCGGCTACACCTTC
d_call: TRBD1; clone_size: -; j_call: TRBJ1-1; v_call: TRBV19; cdr3_aa: CASSSRGVAEAFF; cdr3_nt: TGTGCCAGTAGCAGCAGGGGGGTGGCTGAAGCTTTCTTT
d_call: TRBD1; clone_size: few; j_call: TRBJ1-2; v_call: TRBV10-3; cdr3_aa: CAISESHGTDPNYGYTF; cdr3_nt: TGTGCCATCAGTGAGTCGCACGGGACAGACCCCAACTATGGCTACACCTTC
d_call: TRBD1; clone_size: -; j_call: TRBJ1-2; v_call: TRBV9; cdr3_aa: CASSATGTNGYTF; cdr3_nt: TGTGCCAGCAGCGCGACAGGGACCAATGGCTACACCTTC
d_call: -; clone_size: -; j_call: TRBJ2-1; v_call: TRBV10-3; cdr3_aa: CAISEPVEDPFGNEQFF; cdr3_nt: TGTGCCATCAGTGAGCCGGTGGAGGACCCATTCGGCAATGAGCAGTTCTTC
d_call: -; clone_size: few; j_call: TRBJ1-5; v_call: TRBV4-2; cdr3_aa: CASSQDPKQPQHF; cdr3_nt: TGTGCCAGCAGCCAAGACCCCAAACAGCCCCAGCATTTT
d_call: TRBD1; clone_size: -; j_call: TRBJ1-1; v_call: TRBV11-2; cdr3_aa: CASTIRQGLDTEAFF; cdr3_nt: TGTGCCAGCACCATAAGACAGGGTTTGGACACTGAAGCTTTCTTT
d_call: TRBD1; clone_size: -; j_call: TRBJ1-3; v_call: TRBV7-9; cdr3_aa: CASSLPLQGSGNTIYF; cdr3_nt: TGTGCCAGCAGCTTGCCACTACAGGGGTCTGGAAACACCATATATTTT
d_call: TRBD2; clone_size: -; j_call: TRBJ2-1; v_call: TRBV7-9; cdr3_aa: CASSLALAGGPINEQFF; cdr3_nt: TGTGCCAGCAGCTTAGCGCTAGCGGGGGGGCCAATCAATGAGCAGTTCTTC
d_call: TRBD1; clone_size: -; j_call: TRBJ2-2; v_call: TRBV5-5; cdr3_aa: CASSARTGNLHAGELFF; cdr3_nt: TGTGCCAGCAGCGCGCGGACAGGGAACCTACACGCCGGGGAGCTGTTTTTT
d_call: TRBD1; clone_size: -; j_call: TRBJ1-1; v_call: TRBV4-2; cdr3_aa: CASSQERGQGNTEAFF; cdr3_nt: TGTGCCAGCAGCCAAGAGAGGGGACAGGGGAACACTGAAGCTTTCTTT
d_call: -; clone_size: -; j_call: TRBJ1-1; v_call: TRBV5-1; cdr3_aa: CASSKTENTEAFF; cdr3_nt: TGCGCCAGCAGCAAGACTGAGAACACTGAAGCTTTCTTT
d_call: TRBD1; clone_size: -; j_call: TRBJ1-5; v_call: TRBV27; cdr3_aa: CASSRTPTGGADNQPQHF; cdr3_nt: TGTGCCAGCAGTCGAACCCCGACAGGGGGCGCGGACAATCAGCCCCAGCATTTT
d_call: TRBD1; clone_size: -; j_call: TRBJ1-2; v_call: TRBV4-1; cdr3_aa: CASSPTFDRGTGYTF; cdr3_nt: TGCGCCAGCAGTCCTACATTTGACAGGGGCACGGGCTACACCTTC
d_call: -; clone_size: -; j_call: TRBJ1-4; v_call: TRBV30; cdr3_aa: CAWTGIQGEKLFF; cdr3_nt: TGTGCCTGGACCGGGATACAAGGGGAAAAACTGTTTTTT
d_call: TRBD2; clone_size: -; j_call: TRBJ2-1; v_call: TRBV19; cdr3_aa: CASTTSGVRGNEQFF; cdr3_nt: TGTGCCAGTACCACTAGCGGGGTAAGGGGAAATGAGCAGTTCTTC
d_call: -; clone_size: -; j_call: TRBJ1-3; v_call: TRBV15; cdr3_aa: CATGESSGNTIYF; cdr3_nt: TGTGCCACCGGTGAGAGCTCTGGAAACACCATATATTTT
d_call: -; clone_size: -; j_call: TRBJ2-2; v_call: TRBV28; cdr3_aa: CASSLAGARGWNTGELFF; cdr3_nt: TGTGCCAGCAGTTTAGCGGGGGCCCGCGGTTGGAACACCGGGGAGCTGTTTTTT
d_call: TRBD2; clone_size: -; j_call: TRBJ2-3; v_call: TRBV5-4; cdr3_aa: CASSTLAGGITDTQYF; cdr3_nt: TGTGCCAGCAGCACCTTAGCGGGGGGTATCACAGATACGCAGTATTTT
d_call: -; clone_size: -; j_call: TRBJ2-7; v_call: TRBV5-1; cdr3_aa: CASSLSTVRYEQYF; cdr3_nt: TGCGCCAGCAGCTTAAGTACAGTTCGTTACGAGCAGTACTTC
d_call: -; clone_size: once; j_call: TRBJ2-3; v_call: TRBV5-1; cdr3_aa: CASSGRSDSTDTQYF; cdr3_nt: TGCGCCAGCAGCGGGAGGTCTGATAGCACAGATACGCAGTATTTT
d_call: -; clone_size: -; j_call: TRBJ1-2; v_call: TRBV23-1; cdr3_aa: CASNGEYYGYTF; cdr3_nt: TGCGCCAGCAACGGGGAGTACTATGGCTACACCTTC
d_call: -; clone_size: -; j_call: TRBJ1-3; v_call: TRBV13; cdr3_aa: CASSLATGFLDTFSGNTIYF; cdr3_nt: TGTGCCAGCAGCTTAGCAACAGGGTTTTTGGATACTTTCTCTGGAAACACCATATATTTT
d_call: -; clone_size: -; j_call: TRBJ2-5; v_call: TRBV7-9; cdr3_aa: CASSASVDQETQYF; cdr3_nt: TGTGCCAGCAGCGCATCGGTAGACCAAGAGACCCAGTACTTC
d_call: -; clone_size: -; j_call: TRBJ2-1; v_call: TRBV7-7; cdr3_aa: CASSLARAGGNNEQFF; cdr3_nt: TGTGCTAGCAGCTTAGCACGGGCAGGGGGGAACAATGAGCAGTTCTTC
d_call: -; clone_size: few; j_call: TRBJ2-1; v_call: TRBV6-1; cdr3_aa: CASNSQFTQFF; cdr3_nt: TGTGCCAGCAACTCCCAATTTACTCAGTTCTTC
d_call: -; clone_size: -; j_call: TRBJ2-1; v_call: TRBV9; cdr3_aa: CASSPQSRVSEQFF; cdr3_nt: TGTGCCAGCAGCCCACAAAGCAGGGTATCGGAGCAGTTCTTC
d_call: TRBD1; clone_size: -; j_call: TRBJ1-2; v_call: TRBV27; cdr3_aa: CASSFLTGGNYGHTF; cdr3_nt: TGTGCCAGCAGTTTTTTAACAGGGGGCAACTATGGCCACACCTTC
d_call: -; clone_size: -; j_call: TRBJ2-3; v_call: TRBV11-3; cdr3_aa: CASSDGQGEADTQYF; cdr3_nt: TGTGCCAGCAGCGACGGCCAGGGGGAGGCAGATACGCAGTATTTT
d_call: TRBD1; clone_size: -; j_call: TRBJ2-1; v_call: TRBV5-4; cdr3_aa: CASSLGQGWDEQFF; cdr3_nt: TGTGCCAGCAGCTTGGGACAGGGGTGGGATGAGCAGTTCTTC
d_call: -; clone_size: -; j_call: TRBJ2-3; v_call: TRBV4-1; cdr3_aa: CASSQDLGVVDTQYF; cdr3_nt: TGCGCCAGCAGCCAAGATCTGGGAGTTGTGGATACGCAGTATTTT